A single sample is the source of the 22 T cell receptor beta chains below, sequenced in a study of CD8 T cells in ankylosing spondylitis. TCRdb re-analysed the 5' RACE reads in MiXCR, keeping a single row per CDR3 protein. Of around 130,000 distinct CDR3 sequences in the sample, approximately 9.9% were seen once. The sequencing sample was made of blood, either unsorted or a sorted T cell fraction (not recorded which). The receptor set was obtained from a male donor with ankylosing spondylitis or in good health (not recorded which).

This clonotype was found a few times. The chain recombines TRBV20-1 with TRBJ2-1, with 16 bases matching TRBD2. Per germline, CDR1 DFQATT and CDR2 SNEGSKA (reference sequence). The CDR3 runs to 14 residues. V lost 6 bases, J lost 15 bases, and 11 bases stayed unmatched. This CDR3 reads CSAQSGTSGRVGFF. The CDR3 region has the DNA TGCAGTGCCCAATCCGGGACTAGCGGGAGGGTCGGGTTCTTC.

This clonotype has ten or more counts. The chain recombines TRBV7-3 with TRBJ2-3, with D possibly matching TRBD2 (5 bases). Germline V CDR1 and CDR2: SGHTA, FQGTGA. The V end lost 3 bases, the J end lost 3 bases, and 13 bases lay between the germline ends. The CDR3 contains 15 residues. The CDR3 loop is CASSFGPLGTDTQYF. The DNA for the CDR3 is TGTGCCAGCAGCTTCGGTCCACTAGGAACAGATACGCAGTATTTT.

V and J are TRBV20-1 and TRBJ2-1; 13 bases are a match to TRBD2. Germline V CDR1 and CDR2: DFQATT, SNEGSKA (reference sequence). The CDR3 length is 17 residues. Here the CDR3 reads CCARGLAGLSSYNEQFF. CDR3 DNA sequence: TGCTGCGCTAGGGGACTAGCGGGACTAAGCTCCTACAATGAGCAGTTCTTC.

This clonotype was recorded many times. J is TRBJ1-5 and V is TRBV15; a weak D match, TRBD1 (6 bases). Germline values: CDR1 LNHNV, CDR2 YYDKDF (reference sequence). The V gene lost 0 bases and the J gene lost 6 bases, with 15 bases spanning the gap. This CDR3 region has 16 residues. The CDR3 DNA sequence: TGTGCCACCAGCAGAGATATTAAGGGGGGAGGTCAGCCCCAGCATTTT. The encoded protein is CATSRDIKGGGQPQHF.

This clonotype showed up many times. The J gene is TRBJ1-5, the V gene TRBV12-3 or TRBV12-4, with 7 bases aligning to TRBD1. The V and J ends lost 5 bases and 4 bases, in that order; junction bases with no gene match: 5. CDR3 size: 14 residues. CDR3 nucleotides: TGTGCCAGCAGTGAGGGGGACAGAAATCAGCCCCAGCATTTT. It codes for CASSEGDRNQPQHF.

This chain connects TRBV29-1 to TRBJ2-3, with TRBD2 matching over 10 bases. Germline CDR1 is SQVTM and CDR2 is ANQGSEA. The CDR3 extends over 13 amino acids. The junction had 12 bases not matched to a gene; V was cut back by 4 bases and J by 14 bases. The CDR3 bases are TGCAGCGTTGGGGCTAGCGGGAGCCCTTCACGGTATTTT. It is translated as CSVGASGSPSRYF.

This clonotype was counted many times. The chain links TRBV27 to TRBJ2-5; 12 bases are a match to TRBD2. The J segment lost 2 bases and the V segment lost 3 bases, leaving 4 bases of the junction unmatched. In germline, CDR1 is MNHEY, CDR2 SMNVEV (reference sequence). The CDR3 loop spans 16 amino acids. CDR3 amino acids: CASSLTGLAGQETQYF. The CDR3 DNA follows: TGTGCCAGCAGTTTGACGGGACTAGCGGGTCAAGAGACCCAGTACTTC.

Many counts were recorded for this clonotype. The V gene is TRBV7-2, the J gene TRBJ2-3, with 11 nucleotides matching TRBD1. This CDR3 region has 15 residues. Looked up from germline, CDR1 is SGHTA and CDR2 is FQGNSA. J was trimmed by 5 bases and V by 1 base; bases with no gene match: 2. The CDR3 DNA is TGTGCCAGCAGCTTAGGGACAGGGGGCAAAGATACGCAGTATTTT. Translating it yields CASSLGTGGKDTQYF.

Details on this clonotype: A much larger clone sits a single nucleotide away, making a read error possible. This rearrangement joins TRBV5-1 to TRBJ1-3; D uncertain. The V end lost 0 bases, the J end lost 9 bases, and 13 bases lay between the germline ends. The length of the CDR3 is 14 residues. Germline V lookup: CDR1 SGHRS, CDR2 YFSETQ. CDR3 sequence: CASSLAGIQGTIYF. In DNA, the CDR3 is TGCGCCAGCAGCTTGGCCGGGATTCAAGGCACCATATATTTT.

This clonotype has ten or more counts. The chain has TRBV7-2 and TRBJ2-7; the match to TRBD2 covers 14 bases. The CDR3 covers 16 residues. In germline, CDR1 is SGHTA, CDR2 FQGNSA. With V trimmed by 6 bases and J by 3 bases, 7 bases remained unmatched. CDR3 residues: CASRLTSGRARYEQYF. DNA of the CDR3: TGTGCCAGCAGGTTGACTAGCGGGAGGGCCCGCTACGAGCAGTACTTC.

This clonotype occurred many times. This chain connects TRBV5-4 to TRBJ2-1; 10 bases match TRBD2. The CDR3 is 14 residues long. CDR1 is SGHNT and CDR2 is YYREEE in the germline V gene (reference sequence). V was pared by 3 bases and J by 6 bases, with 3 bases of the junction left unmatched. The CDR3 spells CASSSSGRVNEQFF. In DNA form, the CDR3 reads TGTGCCAGCAGCTCTAGCGGGAGAGTCAATGAGCAGTTCTTC.

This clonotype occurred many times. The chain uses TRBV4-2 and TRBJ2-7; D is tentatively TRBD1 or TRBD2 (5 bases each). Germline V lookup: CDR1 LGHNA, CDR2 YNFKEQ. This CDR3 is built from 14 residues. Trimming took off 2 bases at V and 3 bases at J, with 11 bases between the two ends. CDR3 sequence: CASSQLLGDYEQYF. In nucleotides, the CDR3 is TGTGCCAGCAGCCAACTCCTGGGGGACTACGAGCAGTACTTC.

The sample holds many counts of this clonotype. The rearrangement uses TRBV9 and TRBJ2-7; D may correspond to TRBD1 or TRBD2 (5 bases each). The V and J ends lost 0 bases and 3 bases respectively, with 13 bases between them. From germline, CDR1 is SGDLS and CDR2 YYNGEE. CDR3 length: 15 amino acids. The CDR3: CASSVGNRGGYEQYF. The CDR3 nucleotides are TGTGCCAGCAGCGTAGGAAACCGTGGGGGCTACGAGCAGTACTTC.

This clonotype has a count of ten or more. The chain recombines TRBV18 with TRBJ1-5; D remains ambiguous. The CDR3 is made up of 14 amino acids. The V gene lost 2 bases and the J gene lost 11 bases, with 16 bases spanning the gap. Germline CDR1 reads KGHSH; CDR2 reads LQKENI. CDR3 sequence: CASSPTEGAPAQHF. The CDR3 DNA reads TGTGCCAGCTCACCAACGGAGGGAGCCCCGGCCCAGCATTTT.

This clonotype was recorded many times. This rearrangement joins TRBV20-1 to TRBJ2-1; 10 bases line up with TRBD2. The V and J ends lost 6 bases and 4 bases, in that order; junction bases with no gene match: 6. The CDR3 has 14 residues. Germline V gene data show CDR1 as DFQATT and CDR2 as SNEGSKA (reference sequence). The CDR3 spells CSATTSGEYNEQFF. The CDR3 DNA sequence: TGCAGTGCGACTACTAGCGGGGAGTACAATGAGCAGTTCTTC.

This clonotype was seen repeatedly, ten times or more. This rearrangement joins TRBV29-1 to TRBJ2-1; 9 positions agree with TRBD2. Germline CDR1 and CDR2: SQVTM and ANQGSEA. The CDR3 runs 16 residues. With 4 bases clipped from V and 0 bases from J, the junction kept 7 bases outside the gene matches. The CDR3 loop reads CSVGLWTSVSYNEQFF. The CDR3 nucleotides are TGCAGCGTTGGCCTTTGGACTAGCGTCTCCTACAATGAGCAGTTCTTC.

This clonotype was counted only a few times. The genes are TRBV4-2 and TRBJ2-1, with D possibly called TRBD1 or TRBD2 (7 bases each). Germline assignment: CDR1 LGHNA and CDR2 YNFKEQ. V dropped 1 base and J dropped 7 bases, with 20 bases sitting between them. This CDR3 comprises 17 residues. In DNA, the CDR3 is TGTGCCAGCAGCCAAGTACACAGGGGAGGGGGACGGAATGAGCAGTTCTTC. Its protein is CASSQVHRGGGRNEQFF.

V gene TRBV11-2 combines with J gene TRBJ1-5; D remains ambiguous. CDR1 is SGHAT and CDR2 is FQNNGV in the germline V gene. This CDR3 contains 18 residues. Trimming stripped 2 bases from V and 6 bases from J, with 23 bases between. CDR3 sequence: CASSLSTDTAYVGQPQHF. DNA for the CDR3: TGTGCCAGCAGCTTATCTACAGACACCGCCTACGTTGGTCAGCCCCAGCATTTT.

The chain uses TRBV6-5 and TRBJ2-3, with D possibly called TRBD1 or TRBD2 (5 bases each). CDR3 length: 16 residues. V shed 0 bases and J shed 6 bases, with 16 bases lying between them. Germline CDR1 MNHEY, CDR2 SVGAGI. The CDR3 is CASSYSGTSRADTQYF. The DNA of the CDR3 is TGTGCCAGCAGTTACTCGGGGACCTCACGGGCGGATACGCAGTATTTT.

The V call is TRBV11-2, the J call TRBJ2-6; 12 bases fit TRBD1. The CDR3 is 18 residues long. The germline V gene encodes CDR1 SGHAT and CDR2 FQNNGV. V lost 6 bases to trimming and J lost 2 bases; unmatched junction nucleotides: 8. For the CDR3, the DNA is TGTGCCAGCAGAATGGGGGGACAGGGGGCGCCTGGGGCCAACGTCCTGACTTTC. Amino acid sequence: CASRMGGQGAPGANVLTF. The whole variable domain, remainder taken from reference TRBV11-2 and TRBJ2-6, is EAGVAQSPRYKIIEKRQSVAFWCNPISGHATLYWYQQILGQGPKLLIQFQNNGVVDDSQLPKDRFSAERLKGVDSTLKIQPAKLEDSAVYLCASRMGGQGAPGANVLTFGAGSRLTVL.

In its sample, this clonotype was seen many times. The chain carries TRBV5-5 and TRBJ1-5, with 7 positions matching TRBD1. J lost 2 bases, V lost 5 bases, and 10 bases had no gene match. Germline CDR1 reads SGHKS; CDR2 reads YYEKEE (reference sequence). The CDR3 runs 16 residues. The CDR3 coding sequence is TGTGCCAGCAGGGAGGGGGCTCTAGGGGGCAATCAGCCCCAGCATTTT. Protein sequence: CASREGALGGNQPQHF.

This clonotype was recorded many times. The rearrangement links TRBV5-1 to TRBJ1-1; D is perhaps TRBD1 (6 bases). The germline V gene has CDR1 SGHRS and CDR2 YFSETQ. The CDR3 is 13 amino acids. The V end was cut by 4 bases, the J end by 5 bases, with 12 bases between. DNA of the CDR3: TGCGCCAGCAGCCCAACAGGGAGGACTGAAGCTTTCTTT. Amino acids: CASSPTGRTEAFF.